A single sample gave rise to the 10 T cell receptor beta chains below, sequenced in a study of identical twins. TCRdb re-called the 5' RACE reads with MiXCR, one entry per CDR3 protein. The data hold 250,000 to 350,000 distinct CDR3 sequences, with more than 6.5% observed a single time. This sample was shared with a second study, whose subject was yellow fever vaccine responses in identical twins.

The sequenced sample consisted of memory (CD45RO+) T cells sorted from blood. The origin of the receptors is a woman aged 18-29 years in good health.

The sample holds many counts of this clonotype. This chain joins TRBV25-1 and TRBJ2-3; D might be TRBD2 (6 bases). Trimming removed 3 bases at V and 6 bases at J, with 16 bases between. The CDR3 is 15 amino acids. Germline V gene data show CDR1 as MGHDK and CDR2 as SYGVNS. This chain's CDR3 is CASSDPHGAGDTQYF. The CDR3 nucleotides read TGTGCCAGCAGTGATCCCCATGGGGCGGGGGATACGCAGTATTTT.

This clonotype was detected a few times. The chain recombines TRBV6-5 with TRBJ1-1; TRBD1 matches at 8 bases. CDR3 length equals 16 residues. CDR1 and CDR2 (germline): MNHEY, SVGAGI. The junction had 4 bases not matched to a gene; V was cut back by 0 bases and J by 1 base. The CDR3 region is CASSYSTGAGNTEAFF. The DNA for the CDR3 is TGTGCCAGCAGTTACTCGACAGGGGCTGGGAACACTGAAGCTTTCTTT.

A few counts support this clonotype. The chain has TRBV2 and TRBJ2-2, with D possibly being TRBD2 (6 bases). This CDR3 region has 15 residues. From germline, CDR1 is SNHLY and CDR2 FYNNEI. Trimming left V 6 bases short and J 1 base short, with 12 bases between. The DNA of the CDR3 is TGTGCCAGCAGGCTCCAGGGAGGGAACACCGGGGAGCTGTTTTTT. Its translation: CASRLQGGNTGELFF.

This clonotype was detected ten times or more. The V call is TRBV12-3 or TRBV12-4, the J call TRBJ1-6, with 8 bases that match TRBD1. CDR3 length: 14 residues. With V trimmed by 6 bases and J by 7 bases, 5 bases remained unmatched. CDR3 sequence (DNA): TGTGCCAGCAGCCGGACAGGGCCCAATTCACCCCTCCACTTT. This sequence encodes CASSRTGPNSPLHF.

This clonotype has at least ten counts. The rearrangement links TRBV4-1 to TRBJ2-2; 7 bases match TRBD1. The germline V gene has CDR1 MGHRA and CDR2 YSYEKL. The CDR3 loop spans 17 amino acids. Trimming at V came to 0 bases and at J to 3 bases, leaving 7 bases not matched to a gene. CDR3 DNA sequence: TGCGCCAGCAGCCAAGAGGCGGCAGGGGGTTACACCGGGGAGCTGTTTTTT. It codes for CASSQEAAGGYTGELFF.

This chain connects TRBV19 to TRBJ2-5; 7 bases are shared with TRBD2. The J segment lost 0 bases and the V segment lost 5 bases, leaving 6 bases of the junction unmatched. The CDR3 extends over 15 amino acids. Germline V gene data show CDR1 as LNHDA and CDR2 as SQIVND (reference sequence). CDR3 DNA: TGTGCCAGTAGTCGGGACTACCGGTACCAAGAGACCCAGTACTTC. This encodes CASSRDYRYQETQYF.

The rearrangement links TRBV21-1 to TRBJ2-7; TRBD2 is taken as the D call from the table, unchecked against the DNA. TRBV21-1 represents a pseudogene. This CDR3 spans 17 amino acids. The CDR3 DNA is TGTGCCAGCAGCAAATTGCGACTAGCGGGGGACCTCTACGAGCAGTACGTC. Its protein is CASSKLRLAGDLYEQYV.

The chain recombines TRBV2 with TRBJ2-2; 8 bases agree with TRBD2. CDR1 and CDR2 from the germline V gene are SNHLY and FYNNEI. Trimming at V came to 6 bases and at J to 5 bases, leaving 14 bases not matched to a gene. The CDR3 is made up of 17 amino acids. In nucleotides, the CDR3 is TGTGCCAGCAGGGTCGGGGGGAGCGGGAGAGGGACCGGGGAGCTGTTTTTT. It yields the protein CASRVGGSGRGTGELFF.

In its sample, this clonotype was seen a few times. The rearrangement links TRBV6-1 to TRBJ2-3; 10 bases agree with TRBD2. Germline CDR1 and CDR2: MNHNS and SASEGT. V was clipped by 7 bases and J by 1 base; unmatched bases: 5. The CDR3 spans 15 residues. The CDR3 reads CASKRLAGGTDTQYF. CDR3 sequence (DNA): TGTGCCAGCAAGAGGCTAGCGGGGGGCACAGATACGCAGTATTTT.

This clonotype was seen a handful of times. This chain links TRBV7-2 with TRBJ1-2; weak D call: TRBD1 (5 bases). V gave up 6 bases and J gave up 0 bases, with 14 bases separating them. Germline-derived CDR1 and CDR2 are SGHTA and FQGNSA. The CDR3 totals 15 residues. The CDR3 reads CASRDRPGPNYGYTF. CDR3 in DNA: TGTGCCAGCAGAGACCGTCCGGGGCCTAACTATGGCTACACCTTC.